The source of this T cell receptor (beta chain) is a study of cytomegalovirus exposure and HLA in healthy donors. Background on the study: Earlier results showed 117 million unique TCR beta sequences derived from about 179 million T cells.

Broader study findings: When analyzed later, a missense DCLRE1C variant was found to be linked to TCR beta V- and J-gene trimming.

The PCR was carried out with 60 Vbeta primers and 13 Jbeta primers. Clones were read by immunoSEQ multiplex PCR, and TCRdb kept only the in-frame ones, dropping some. The sample table includes tens of thousands of clones. This CDR3 contains 16 residues. The germline V gene encodes CDR1 MNHNS and CDR2 SASEGT. V shed 2 bases and J 2 bases; nucleotides not matched to a gene: 3. A note on this clone: Its target is not known.

Material: PBMCs. The chain carries TRBV6-1 and TRBJ1-5; 10 nucleotides agree with TRBD1. The source is a man aged 50 to 60 in good health and CMV-seronegative. CDR3 nucleotides: TGTGCCAGCAGTGAACGGACAGGGGGAGGCAATCAGCCCCAGCATTTT. It translates to CASSERTGGGNQPQHF.